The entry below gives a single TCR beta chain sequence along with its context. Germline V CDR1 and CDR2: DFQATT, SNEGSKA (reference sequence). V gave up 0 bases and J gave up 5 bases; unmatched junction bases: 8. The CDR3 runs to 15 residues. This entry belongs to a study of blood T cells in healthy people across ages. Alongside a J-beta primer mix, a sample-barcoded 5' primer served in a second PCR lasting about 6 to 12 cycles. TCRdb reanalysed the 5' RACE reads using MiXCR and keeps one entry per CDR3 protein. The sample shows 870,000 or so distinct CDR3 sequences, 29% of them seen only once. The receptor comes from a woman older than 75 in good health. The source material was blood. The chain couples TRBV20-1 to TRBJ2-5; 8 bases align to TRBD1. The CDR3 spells CSARDLDRGWETQYF. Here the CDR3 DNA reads TGCAGTGCTAGAGATCTAGACAGGGGATGGGAGACCCAGTACTTC.